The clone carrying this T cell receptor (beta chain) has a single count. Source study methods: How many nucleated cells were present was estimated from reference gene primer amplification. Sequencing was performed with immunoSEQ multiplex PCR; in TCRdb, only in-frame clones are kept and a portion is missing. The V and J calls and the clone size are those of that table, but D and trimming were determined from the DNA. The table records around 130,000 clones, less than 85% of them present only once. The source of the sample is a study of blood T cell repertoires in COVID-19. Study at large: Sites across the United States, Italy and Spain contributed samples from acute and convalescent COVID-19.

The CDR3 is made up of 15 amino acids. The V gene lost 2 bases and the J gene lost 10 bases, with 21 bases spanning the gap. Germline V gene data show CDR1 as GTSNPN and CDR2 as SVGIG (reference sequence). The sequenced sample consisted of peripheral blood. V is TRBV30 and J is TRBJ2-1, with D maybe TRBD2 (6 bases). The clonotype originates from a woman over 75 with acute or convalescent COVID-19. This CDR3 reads CAWSSSFSGLREQFF. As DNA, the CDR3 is TGTGCCTGGAGTTCCTCCTTCTCGGGACTCCGAGAGCAGTTCTTC.